This TCR beta chain was sequenced in a study of T-cell memory formation after mild COVID-19. Study in general: Clustering of TCRs was largely donor specific.

Germline CDR1 and CDR2: MDHEN and SYDVKM. The CDR3 loop spans 13 amino acids. Trimming pared 2 bases from V and 7 bases from J, leaving 11 bases between. TCR alpha and TCR beta cDNA libraries carrying sample barcodes and UMIs were produced by 5'RACE using constant-segment primers. TCRdb re-called the 5' RACE reads through MiXCR, storing one row per CDR3 protein. This table has approximately 500,000 distinct CDR3 sequences, around 25% appearing once. Sequencing was performed on PBMCs or a T cell subset sorted from them (not recorded which). V and J are TRBV28 and TRBJ1-1; no clear D. This receptor was taken from an adult woman who had mild COVID-19 (a few samples of this study predate the infection). Cell type and time point are not known. CDR3 bases: TGTGCCAGCAGTTTAAATACGGGAGGTGAAGCTTTCTTT. Translation gives CASSLNTGGEAFF.